This T cell receptor (beta chain) came from a study of blood T cell repertoires in COVID-19. Study-level information: Italy, Spain and the United States were the sources of the convalescent and acute COVID-19 samples. The cDNA or gDNA used as material had been derived from T cells, B-cell-depleted T cells, or PBMCs.

The junction had 6 bases not matched to a gene; V was cut back by 1 base and J by 4 bases. The V gene's germline CDR1 is SQVTM and CDR2 ANQGSEA. The CDR3 runs to 16 residues. In the authors' methods: The authors estimated nucleated cell counts from reference gene primer amplification. Clones were sequenced by immunoSEQ multiplex PCR, and TCRdb holds only the in-frame ones, with some missing. That table is the source of V, J and clone size, and D and trimming were worked out from the DNA. The sample lists over 75,000 clones; about 88% were seen once. V usage is TRBV29-1 and J usage is TRBJ2-1; 11 positions agree with TRBD2. Sequenced: peripheral blood. The receptor was isolated from an elderly woman with acute or convalescent COVID-19. Written as DNA, the CDR3 is TGCAGCGTTGAAGCGGGGACTAGCGGCTCGTACAATGAGCAGTTCTTC. It is translated as CSVEAGTSGSYNEQFF.